Reported below is one TCR beta chain. As yet, its antigen is unknown. Naive-designated CD8 cells lacked CD45RO, were positively enriched for CCR7, and omitted terminally differentiated effector memory CD45RA+ cells. This sample is part of a study of shared clonotypes between healthy human individuals. The CDR3 covers 14 residues. Trimming left V 2 bases short and J 6 bases short, with 17 bases between. Germline V gene sequence: CDR1 GTSNPN, CDR2 SVGIG (reference sequence). General study results and limits: Generation probability values for non-shared clonotypes were lower than those for clonotypes shared by all four donors.

Measured with immunoSEQ multiplex PCR; TCRdb has only the in-frame clones, and not every one. Among some 2.1 million clones, 85% to 95% were seen once, and the ten largest hold approximately 1.2%. The chain employs TRBV30 and TRBJ2-7; tentative D call: TRBD2 (7 bases). This receptor was obtained from a man aged 18 to 35 in good health. Sequenced sample: naive CD8+ T cells sorted from blood. The CDR3: CAWSTLRGGAEQYF. The CDR3 DNA follows: TGTGCCTGGAGTACCCTTAGGGGGGGGGCCGAGCAGTACTTC.